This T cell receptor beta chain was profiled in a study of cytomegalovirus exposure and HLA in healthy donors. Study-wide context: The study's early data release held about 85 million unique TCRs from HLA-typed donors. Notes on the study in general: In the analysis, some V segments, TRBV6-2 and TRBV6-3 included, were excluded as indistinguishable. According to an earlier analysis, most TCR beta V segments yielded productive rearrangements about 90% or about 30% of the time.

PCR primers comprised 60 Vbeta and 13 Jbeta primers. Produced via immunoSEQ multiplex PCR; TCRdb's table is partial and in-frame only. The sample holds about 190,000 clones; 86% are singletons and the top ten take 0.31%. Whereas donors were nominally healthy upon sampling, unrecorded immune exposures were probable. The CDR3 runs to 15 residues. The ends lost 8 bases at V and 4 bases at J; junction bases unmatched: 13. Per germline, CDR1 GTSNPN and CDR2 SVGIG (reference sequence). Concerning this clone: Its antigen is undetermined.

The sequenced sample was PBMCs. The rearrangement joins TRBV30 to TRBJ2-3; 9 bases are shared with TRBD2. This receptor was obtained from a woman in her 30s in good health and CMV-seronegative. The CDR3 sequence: CASKGPAGGSDTQYF. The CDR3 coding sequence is TGTGCCAGCAAAGGGCCAGCGGGGGGTTCAGATACGCAGTATTTT.